This T cell receptor (beta chain) derives from a study of shared clonotypes between healthy human individuals. As for the study in general: Every donor yielded three CD4 naive, three CD4 memory, two CD8 naive and one CD8 memory plate. Points from the study as a whole: An expected dependence of interdonor clonotype sharing on sequencing depth was noted.

Details on this clone: The antigen is not known.

Germline V gives CDR1 LGHNT, CDR2 FRNRAP. The CDR3 is 15 amino acids. V lost 6 bases to trimming and J lost 3 bases; unmatched junction nucleotides: 11. Method: immunoSEQ multiplex PCR; TCRdb's copy keeps in-frame clones and lacks some. The repertoire includes approximately 320,000 clones, about nine tenths of them detected once, and around 15% sits in the top ten. The chain joins TRBV12-5 to TRBJ2-7; 7 bases map to TRBD1. This clonotype was sampled from a man aged 18 to 30 in good health. The sample consisted of memory CD8+ T cells sorted from blood. Sample subset: CD45RO+ cells pooled with CCR7-negative TemRA cells. CDR3 residues: CASGSTGSLYYEQYF. The CDR3, as DNA: TGTGCTAGTGGGTCGACAGGGTCCCTGTACTACGAGCAGTACTTC.